This T cell receptor beta chain was captured by sequencing in a study of T cell repertoires in ileal Crohn's disease (dated by TCRdb to between 2018 and 2021). Study-wide context: The median duration of disease was approximately 7.9 years, and at the time of surgery around 40% of patients were active smokers. Postoperative therapy was given to about half of the patients, with thiopurines administered to roughly twelve patients and anti-TNF agents administered to approximately 17 patients. TCR repertoire analysis was performed in some 60 Crohn's disease patients drawn from a prospective multicentre cohort. The study was conducted in parallel with a multicentre cohort that was designed to identify predictors of early endoscopic recurrence following ileocolonic resection. Every patient underwent surgery because of a complication, which was stricturing disease in 61% of cases and penetrating disease in roughly 39%. A Rutgeerts score above i0 was used to define endoscopic postoperative recurrence. A total of some 170 mucosal samples from approximately 57 patients were sequenced, with samples obtained at several locations on the surgical specimen and at postoperative endoscopy.

On this clone itself: Its binding antigen is unknown. No much larger clone is present one base from it, and per-base qualities are unavailable.

Adults with ileal or ileocolonic Crohn's disease and an indication for ileocolonic resection were eligible for inclusion. Before DNA extraction, whole ileal mucosal biopsies were kept frozen at -80 degrees C. Genomic DNA was isolated from frozen whole biopsies using a TRizol-based method, and the DNA was quantified with a NanoDrop 2000 spectrophotometer. The V and J ends are trimmed by 0 bases and 7 bases, leaving 15 bases between them. Based on the germline V gene, the CDR1 and CDR2 sequences are LGHNA and YNFKEQ. The CDR3 measures 16 amino acids from cysteine to phenylalanine. The retained sequence is limited to the CDR3, 48 bases, with the frame set at the first base. Overall study results and their limits: Compared with CD4 T cells, sorted CD8 T cells held more high-frequency clones, which suggests that the mucosal expansions were mostly CD8. Endoscopic recurrence was found to be associated with higher high-frequency clone percentages at surgery, and recurrence was observed in all patients with clonality above 26.8% (18/57). Mucosal CD4 and CD8 T cells were sorted and sequenced only in a subgroup of patients, whose size was not stated. A significantly higher proportion of clonal expansions was observed in active smokers at surgery than in non-smokers (25.9% vs 17.9%, p=0.02).

For commercial TCRB immunosequencing, roughly 0.5 micrograms of biopsy DNA were submitted for each sample. Adaptive Biotechnology amplified the CDR3 regions from genomic DNA with a two-step multiplex PCR designed to control amplification bias. In the first PCR, primers covered every V and J gene segment, and in the second PCR, barcodes and Illumina adapters were added. CDR3 libraries were sequenced using an Illumina instrument. The source study handled its data this way. Analysis combined the vendor-provided pipelines with custom analysis of raw data in R/Bioconductor under R version 3.3.0. Clonality, which ranges from 0 to 1, was calculated as the inverse of the normalised Shannon entropy across all productive clones. High-frequency clones were defined as the share of the repertoire occupied by the top 100 clones, with only clones passing a 95% confidence test being retained. Overlap between samples was measured with the Morisita-Horn index, while repertoire diversity was measured with the Simpson index. Held by TCRdb, this immuneACCESS table contains in-frame sequences only and omits some clones. Under half of the omission traces to an unresolved V gene where checked; the cause of the rest is unknown. V and J calls plus clone size are reproduced from that table; the DNA served to infer D and trimming. A total of 5,000 to 6,500 clones appear in this sample, roughly 80% of them only once. Around 4.5% of the sample goes to the ten largest clones.

The V and J segments used are TRBV4-2 and TRBJ1-4; a tentative D match to TRBD1 spans 6 bases. The sample comprised ileal tissue. The sequence was collected from an adult with Crohn's disease. For the CDR3, the sequence is CASSQDPQGPGEKLFF. The sequenced DNA is TGTGCCAGCAGCCAAGATCCCCAGGGGCCGGGTGAAAAACTGTTTTTT.